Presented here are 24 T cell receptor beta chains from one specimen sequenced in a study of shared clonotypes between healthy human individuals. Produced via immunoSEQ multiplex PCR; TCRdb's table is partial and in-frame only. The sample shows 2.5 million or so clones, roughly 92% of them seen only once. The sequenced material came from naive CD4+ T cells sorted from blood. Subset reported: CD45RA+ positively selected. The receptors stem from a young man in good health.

The DNA of the CDR3 is TGTGCCAGCAGTGTTGAGCGGGCCCTTAATGAAAAACTGTTTTTT. Amino acid sequence: CASSVERALNEKLFF. V is TRBV25-1 and J is TRBJ1-4, with D hard to call. The V gene's germline CDR1 is MGHDK and CDR2 SYGVNS. V lost 4 bases to trimming and J lost 4 bases, with 13 bases between them. The CDR3 is 15 amino acids.

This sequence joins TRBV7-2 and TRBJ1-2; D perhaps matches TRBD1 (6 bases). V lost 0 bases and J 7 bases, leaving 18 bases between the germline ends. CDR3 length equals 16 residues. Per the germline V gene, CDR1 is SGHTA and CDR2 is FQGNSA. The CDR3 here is CASSLARGQFYVGYTF. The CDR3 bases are TGTGCCAGCAGCTTAGCCCGGGGGCAGTTCTATGTTGGCTACACCTTC.

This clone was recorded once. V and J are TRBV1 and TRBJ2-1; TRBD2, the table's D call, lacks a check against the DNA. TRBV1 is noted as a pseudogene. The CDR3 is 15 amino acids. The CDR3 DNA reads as TGCACCAGCAGCCAGGGAGGGCCGGGGGACAATGAGCAGTTCTTC. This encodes CTSSQGGPGDNEQFF.

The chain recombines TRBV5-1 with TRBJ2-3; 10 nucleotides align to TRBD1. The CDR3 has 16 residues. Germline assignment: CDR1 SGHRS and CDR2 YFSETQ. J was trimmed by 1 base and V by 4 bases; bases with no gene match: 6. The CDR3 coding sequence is TGCGCCAGCAGCCAGGGGGACAGGGGACGCACAGATACGCAGTATTTT. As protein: CASSQGDRGRTDTQYF.

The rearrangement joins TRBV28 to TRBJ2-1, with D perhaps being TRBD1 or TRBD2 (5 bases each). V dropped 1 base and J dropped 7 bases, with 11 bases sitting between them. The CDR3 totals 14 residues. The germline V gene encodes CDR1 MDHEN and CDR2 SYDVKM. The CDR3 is CASSLSPGSNEQFF. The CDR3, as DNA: TGTGCCAGCAGTTTATCGCCAGGGAGTAATGAGCAGTTCTTC.

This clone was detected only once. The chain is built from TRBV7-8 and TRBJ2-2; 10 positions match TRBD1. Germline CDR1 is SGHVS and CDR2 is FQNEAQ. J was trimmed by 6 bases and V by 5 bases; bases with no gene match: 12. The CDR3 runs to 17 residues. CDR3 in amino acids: CASSERGQGVRSGELFF. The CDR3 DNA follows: TGTGCCAGCAGCGAACGAGGACAGGGGGTGAGGTCCGGGGAGCTGTTTTTT.

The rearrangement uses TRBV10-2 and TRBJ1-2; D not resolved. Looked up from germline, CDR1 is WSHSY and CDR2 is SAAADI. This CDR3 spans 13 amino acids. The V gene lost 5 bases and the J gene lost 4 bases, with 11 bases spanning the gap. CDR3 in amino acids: CASSKGNPYGYTF. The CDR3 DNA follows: TGCGCCAGCAGTAAAGGGAATCCCTATGGCTACACCTTC.

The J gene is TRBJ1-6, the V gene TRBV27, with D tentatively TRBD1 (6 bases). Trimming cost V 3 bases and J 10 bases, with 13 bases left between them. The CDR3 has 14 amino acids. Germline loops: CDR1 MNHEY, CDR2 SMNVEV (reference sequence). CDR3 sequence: CASSFWGPGSPLHF. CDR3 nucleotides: TGTGCCAGCAGTTTTTGGGGGCCAGGCTCACCCCTCCACTTT.

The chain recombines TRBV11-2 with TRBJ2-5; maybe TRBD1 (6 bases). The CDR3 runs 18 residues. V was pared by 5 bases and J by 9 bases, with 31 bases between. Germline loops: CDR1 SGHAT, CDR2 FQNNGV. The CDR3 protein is CASSKTTGSQYKILSQYF. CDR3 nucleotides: TGTGCCAGCAGCAAAACGACAGGAAGCCAGTATAAGATTTTATCCCAGTACTTC.

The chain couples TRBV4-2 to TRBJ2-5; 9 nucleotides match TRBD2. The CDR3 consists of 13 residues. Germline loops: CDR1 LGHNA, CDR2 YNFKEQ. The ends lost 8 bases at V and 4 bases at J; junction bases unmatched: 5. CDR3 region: CASRPAGGETQYF. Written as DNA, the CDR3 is TGTGCCAGCCGCCCAGCGGGGGGAGAGACCCAGTACTTC.

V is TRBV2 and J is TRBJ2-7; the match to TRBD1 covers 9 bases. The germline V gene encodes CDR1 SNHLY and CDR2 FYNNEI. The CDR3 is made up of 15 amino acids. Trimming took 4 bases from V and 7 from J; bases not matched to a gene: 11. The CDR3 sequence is CASSAGTGYSGEQYF. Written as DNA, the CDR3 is TGTGCCAGCAGTGCAGGGACAGGGTATTCGGGAGAGCAGTACTTC.

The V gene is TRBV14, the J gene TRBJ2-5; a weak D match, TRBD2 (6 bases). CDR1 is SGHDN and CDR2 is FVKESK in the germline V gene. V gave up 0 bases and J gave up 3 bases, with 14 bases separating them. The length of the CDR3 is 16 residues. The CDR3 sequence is CASSQEWGLYKETQYF. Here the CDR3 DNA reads TGTGCCAGCAGCCAAGAATGGGGACTCTACAAAGAGACCCAGTACTTC.

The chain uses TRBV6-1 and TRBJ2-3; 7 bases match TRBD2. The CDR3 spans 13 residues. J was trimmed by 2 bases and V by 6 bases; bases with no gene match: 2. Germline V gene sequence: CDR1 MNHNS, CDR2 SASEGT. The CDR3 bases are TGTGCCAGCAGGCGGGAGATCACAGATACGCAGTATTTT. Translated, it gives CASRREITDTQYF.

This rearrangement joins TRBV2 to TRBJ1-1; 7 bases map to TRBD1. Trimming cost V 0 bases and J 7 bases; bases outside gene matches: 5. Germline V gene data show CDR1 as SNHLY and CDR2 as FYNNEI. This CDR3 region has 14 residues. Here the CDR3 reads CASSEALTGIEAFF. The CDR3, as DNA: TGTGCCAGCAGTGAAGCCCTGACAGGGATTGAAGCTTTCTTT.

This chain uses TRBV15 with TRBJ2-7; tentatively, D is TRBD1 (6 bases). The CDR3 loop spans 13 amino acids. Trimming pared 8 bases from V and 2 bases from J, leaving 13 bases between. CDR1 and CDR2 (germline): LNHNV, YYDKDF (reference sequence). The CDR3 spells CATWGTLTYEQYF. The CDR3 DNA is TGTGCCACCTGGGGGACACTAACCTACGAGCAGTACTTC.

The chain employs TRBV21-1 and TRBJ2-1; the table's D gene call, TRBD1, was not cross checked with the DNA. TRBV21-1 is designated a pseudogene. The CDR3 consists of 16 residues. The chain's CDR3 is CASSKRTAKSYNEQFF. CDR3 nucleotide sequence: TGTGCCAGCAGCAAACGGACAGCAAAATCCTACAATGAGCAGTTCTTC.

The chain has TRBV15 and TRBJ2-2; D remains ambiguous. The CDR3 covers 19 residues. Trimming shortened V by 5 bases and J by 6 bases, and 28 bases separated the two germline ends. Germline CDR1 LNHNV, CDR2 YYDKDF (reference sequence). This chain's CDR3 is CATSPEALTAGSKSGELFF. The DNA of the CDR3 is TGTGCCACCAGCCCTGAGGCACTTACGGCCGGTAGTAAATCCGGGGAGCTGTTTTTT.

DNA for the CDR3: TGTGCCAGCTCACCAGGAGGGGGCCACGAGCAGTACTTC. It is translated as CASSPGGGHEQYF. The chain has TRBV18 and TRBJ2-7, with D tentatively TRBD1 (7 bases). Germline CDR1 KGHSH, CDR2 LQKENI. V gave up 2 bases and J gave up 5 bases, with 10 bases separating them. This CDR3 has 13 amino acids.

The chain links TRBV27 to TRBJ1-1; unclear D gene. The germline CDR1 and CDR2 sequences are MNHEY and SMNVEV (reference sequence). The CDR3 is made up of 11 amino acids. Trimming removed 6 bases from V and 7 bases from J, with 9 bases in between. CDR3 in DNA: TGTGCCAGCAGAGTAGGAGGTGAAGCTTTCTTT. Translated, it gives CASRVGGEAFF.

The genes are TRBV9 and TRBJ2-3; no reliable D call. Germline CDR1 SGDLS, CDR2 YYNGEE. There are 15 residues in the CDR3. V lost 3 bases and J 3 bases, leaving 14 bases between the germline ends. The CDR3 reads CASSATALTTDTQYF. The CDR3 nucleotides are TGTGCCAGCAGCGCTACAGCGCTCACGACAGATACGCAGTATTTT.

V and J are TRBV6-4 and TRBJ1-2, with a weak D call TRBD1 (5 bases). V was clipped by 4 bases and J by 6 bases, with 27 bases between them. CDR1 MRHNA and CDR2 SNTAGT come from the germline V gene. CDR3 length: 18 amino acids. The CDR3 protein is CASSGPGVGVNLGDGYTF. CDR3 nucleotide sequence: TGTGCCAGCAGTGGCCCTGGGGTGGGAGTCAACTTAGGGGATGGCTACACCTTC.

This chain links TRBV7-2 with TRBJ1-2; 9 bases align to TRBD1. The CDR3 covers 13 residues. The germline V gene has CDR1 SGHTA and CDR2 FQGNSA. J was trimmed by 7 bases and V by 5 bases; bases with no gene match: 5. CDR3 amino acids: CASSARQGVGYTF. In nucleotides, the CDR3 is TGTGCCAGCAGCGCCCGACAGGGGGTTGGCTACACCTTC.

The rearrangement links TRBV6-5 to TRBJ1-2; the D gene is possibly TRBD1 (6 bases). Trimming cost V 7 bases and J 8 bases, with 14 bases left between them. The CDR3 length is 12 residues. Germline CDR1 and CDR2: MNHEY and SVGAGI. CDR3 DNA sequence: TGTGCCAGCAAGACAGGTTCAGGAGGCTACACCTTC. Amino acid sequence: CASKTGSGGYTF.

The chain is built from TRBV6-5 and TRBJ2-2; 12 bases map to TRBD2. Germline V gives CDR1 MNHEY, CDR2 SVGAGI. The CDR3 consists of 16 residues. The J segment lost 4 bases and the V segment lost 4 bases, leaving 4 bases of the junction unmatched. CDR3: CASSSGLAGSTGELFF. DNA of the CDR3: TGTGCCAGCAGTTCCGGACTAGCGGGATCCACCGGGGAGCTGTTTTTT.